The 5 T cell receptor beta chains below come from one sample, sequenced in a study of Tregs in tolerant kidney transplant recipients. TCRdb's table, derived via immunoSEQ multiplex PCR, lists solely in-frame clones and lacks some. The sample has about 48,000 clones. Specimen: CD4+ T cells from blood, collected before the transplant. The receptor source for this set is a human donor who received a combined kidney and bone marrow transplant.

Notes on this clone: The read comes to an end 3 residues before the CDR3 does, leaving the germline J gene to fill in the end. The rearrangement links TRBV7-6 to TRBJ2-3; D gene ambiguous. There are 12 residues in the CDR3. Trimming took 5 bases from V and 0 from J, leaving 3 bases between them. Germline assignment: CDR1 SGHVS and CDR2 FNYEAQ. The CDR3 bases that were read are TGTGCCAGCAGCCTGAGCACAGATACG. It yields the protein CASSLSTDT. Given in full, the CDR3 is CASSLSTDTQYF. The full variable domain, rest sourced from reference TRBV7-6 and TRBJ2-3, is GAGVSQSPRYKVTKRGQDVALRCDPISGHVSLYWYRQALGQGPEFLTYFNYEAQQDKSGLPNDRFSAERPEGSISTLTIQRTEQRDSAMYRCASSLSTDTQYFGPGTRLTVL.

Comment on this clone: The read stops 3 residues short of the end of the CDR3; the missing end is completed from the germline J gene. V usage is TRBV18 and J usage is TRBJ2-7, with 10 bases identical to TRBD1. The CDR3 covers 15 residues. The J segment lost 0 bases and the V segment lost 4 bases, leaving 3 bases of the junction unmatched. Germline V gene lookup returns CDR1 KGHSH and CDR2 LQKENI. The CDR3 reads CASSLGTGVSYEQYF. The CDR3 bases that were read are TGTGCCAGCTCACTCGGGACAGGGGTCTCCTACGAG.

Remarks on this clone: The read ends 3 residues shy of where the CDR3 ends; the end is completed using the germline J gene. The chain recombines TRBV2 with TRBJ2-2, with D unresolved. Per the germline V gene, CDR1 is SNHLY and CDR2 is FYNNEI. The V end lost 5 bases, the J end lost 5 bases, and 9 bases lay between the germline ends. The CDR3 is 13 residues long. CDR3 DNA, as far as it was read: TGTGCCAGCAGTCCCGCTAGGACCGGGGAG. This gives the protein CASSPARTGE. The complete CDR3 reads CASSPARTGELFF.

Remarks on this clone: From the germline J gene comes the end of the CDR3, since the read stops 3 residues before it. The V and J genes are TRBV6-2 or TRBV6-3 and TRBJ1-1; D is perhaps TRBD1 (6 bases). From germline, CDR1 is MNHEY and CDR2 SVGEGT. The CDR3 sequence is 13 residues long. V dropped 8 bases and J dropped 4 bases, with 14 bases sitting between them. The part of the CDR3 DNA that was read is TGTGCCAGCGCCCCCCGGGGGGCCACTGAA. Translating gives CASAPRGATE. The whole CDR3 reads CASAPRGATEAFF.

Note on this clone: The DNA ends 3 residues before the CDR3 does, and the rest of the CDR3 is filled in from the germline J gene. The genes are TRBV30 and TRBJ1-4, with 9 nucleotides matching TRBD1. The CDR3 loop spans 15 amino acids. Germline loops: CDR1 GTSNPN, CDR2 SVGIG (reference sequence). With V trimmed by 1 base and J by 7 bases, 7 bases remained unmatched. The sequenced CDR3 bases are TGTGCCTGGAGTGGCCCTACAGGGGGCACTGAAAAA. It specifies CAWSGPTGGTEK. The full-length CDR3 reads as CAWSGPTGGTEKLFF.